Given below is one T cell receptor beta chain in context. Its target is not known. The study ran its PCR with 60 Vbeta and 13 Jbeta primers. TCRdb keeps only in-frame clones here, not all; method: immunoSEQ multiplex PCR. The profile shows 200,000 to 250,000 clones, roughly 70% of them singletons. Germline V gene lookup returns CDR1 MDHEN and CDR2 SYDVKM. V was pared by 6 bases and J by 7 bases, with 15 bases of the junction left unmatched. The CDR3 runs 16 residues. This sample is drawn from a study of cytomegalovirus exposure and HLA in healthy donors. Overall study: About 200 million T cells yielded 117 million unique TCR beta sequences, as an earlier analysis found. Study results and caveats: Accurate prediction of HLA-A and HLA-B alleles (for most subjects) was reportedly achieved from TCR beta sequences. TRBV6-2, TRBV6-3 and some other V segments were unresolvable in 87-base-pair reads.

The chain is built from TRBV28 and TRBJ2-1; 7 positions agree with TRBD1. The specimen was PBMCs. This sequence originates from a man between 35 and 55 years old in good health and CMV-seropositive. The CDR3 DNA is TGTGCCAGCAGCTCCCAGGGGGAAGTCTCTTTGAATGAGCAGTTCTTC. Its translation: CASSSQGEVSLNEQFF.